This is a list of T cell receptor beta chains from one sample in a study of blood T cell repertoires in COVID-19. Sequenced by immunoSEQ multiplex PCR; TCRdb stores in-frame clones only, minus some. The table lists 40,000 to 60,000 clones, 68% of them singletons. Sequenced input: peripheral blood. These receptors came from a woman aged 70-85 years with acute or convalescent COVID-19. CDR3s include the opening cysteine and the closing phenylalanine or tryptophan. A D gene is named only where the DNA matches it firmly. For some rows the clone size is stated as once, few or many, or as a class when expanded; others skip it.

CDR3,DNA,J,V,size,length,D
CASSRTSGSSYNEQFF,TGTGCCAGTAGTAGGACTAGCGGAAGCTCCTACAATGAGCAGTTCTTC,TRBJ2-1,TRBV19,once,16,TRBD2
CASSSLAGGTGELFF,TGTGCCAGCAGCTCCCTAGCGGGAGGGACCGGGGAGCTGTTTTTT,TRBJ2-2,TRBV7-2,NA,15,TRBD2
CASNGDSPYEQYF,TGTGCCAGCAACGGGGACAGCCCCTACGAGCAGTACTTC,TRBJ2-7,TRBV2,NA,13,TRBD1
CASSTQQGDRRLFF,TGTGCCAGCAGCACACAACAGGGGGACCGCCGCTTGTTCTTC,TRBJ2-1,TRBV11-1,few,14,TRBD1
CASSPQHSSTDTQYF,TGTGCCAGCAGCCCACAGCATTCTAGCACAGATACGCAGTATTTT,TRBJ2-3,TRBV7-2,once,15,NA
CASSHGSRSYNEQFF,TGTGCCAGCAGCCACGGGTCCCGCTCCTACAATGAGCAGTTCTTC,TRBJ2-1,TRBV11-3,NA,15,NA
CASSSPTGNNYGYTF,TGTGCCAGCAGTTCACCGACAGGGAACAACTATGGCTACACCTTC,TRBJ1-2,TRBV6-2/TRBV6-3,few,15,TRBD1
CASSLDRGGETQYF,TGCGCCAGCAGCCTCGACAGGGGAGGGGAGACCCAGTACTTC,TRBJ2-5,TRBV5-1,NA,14,NA
CASSLGSGIDTQYF,TGTGCCAGCAGCTTGGGGAGCGGGATAGATACGCAGTATTTT,TRBJ2-3,TRBV7-2,NA,14,TRBD2
CASSRTGKDGYTF,TGTGCCAGCAGTAGGACAGGGAAGGATGGCTACACCTTC,TRBJ1-2,TRBV2,NA,13,TRBD1
CASSPEGGPGGLRSPLHF,TGTGCCAGCAGCCCGGAGGGGGGCCCGGGGGGACTCCGATCACCCCTCCACTTT,TRBJ1-6,TRBV5-4,few,18,NA
CASSSSGGRTF,TGTGCCAGCAGTTCCTCCGGGGGGCGGACCTTC,TRBJ1-2,TRBV28,NA,11,NA
CASSEALDPIYNEQFF,TGTGCCAGCAGTGAAGCACTAGACCCCATCTACAATGAGCAGTTCTTC,TRBJ2-1,TRBV2,NA,16,NA
CASSEVSYGYTF,TGTGCCAGCAGTGAGGTCAGCTATGGCTACACCTTC,TRBJ1-2,TRBV6-1,many,12,NA
CASSMTGNTEAFF,TGTGCCAGCAGCATGACAGGGAACACTGAAGCTTTCTTT,TRBJ1-1,TRBV5-5,NA,13,NA
CASSQGGTDYNEQFF,TGTGCCAGCAGCCAGGGCGGGACCGATTACAATGAGCAGTTCTTC,TRBJ2-1,TRBV14,few,15,NA
CAITVGQNTEAFF,TGTGCCATCACCGTGGGCCAGAACACTGAAGCTTTCTTT,TRBJ1-1,TRBV10-3,NA,13,NA
CASSPIQDVSAGGYEQYF,TGTGCCAGCAGTCCGATCCAGGATGTGTCGGCGGGGGGCTACGAGCAGTACTTC,TRBJ2-7,TRBV27,many,18,TRBD2
CASSWGQAVSPLHF,TGTGCCAGCAGCTGGGGACAGGCCGTCTCTCCCCTCCACTTT,TRBJ1-6,TRBV5-6,NA,14,TRBD1
CASSSVNTEAFF,TGTGCCAGCAGCTCCGTGAACACTGAAGCTTTCTTT,TRBJ1-1,TRBV5-4,NA,12,NA
CASSEGRREGELFF,TGTGCCAGCAGCGAAGGAAGGCGGGAGGGGGAGCTGTTTTTT,TRBJ2-2,TRBV9,many,14,TRBD2
CASSDRLAGIETQYF,TGTGCCAGCAGTGACCGACTAGCGGGTATCGAGACCCAGTACTTC,TRBJ2-5,TRBV6-1,NA,15,TRBD2
CASSPGQKYEQYF,TGTGCCAGCAGCCCAGGACAGAAATACGAGCAGTACTTC,TRBJ2-7,TRBV28,few,13,NA
CASRLVDREGEQYF,TGTGCAAGTCGCTTAGTGGACAGGGAAGGAGAGCAGTACTTC,TRBJ2-7,TRBV12-2,few,14,NA
CASSGGNNNEQFF,TGTGCCAGCAGCGGAGGGAATAACAATGAGCAGTTCTTC,TRBJ2-1,TRBV12-3/TRBV12-4,NA,13,NA
CASSEDWGSGDTQYF,TGTGCCAGCAGTGAGGACTGGGGATCGGGCGATACGCAGTATTTT,TRBJ2-3,TRBV6-1,few,15,NA
CASSLMGDRPLEQYF,TGTGCCAGCAGTTTGATGGGGGACAGACCTCTCGAGCAGTACTTC,TRBJ2-7,TRBV27,NA,15,TRBD1
CASSPARVGEAFF,TGTGCCAGCAGCCCCGCCCGGGTCGGTGAAGCTTTCTTT,TRBJ1-1,TRBV16,many,13,NA
CASSPPGNQPQHF,TGCGCCAGCAGCCCTCCGGGCAATCAGCCCCAGCATTTT,TRBJ1-5,TRBV4-1,NA,13,NA
CASRNRAVGTEAFF,TGCGCCAGCAGGAACAGGGCGGTGGGCACTGAAGCTTTCTTT,TRBJ1-1,TRBV4-1,NA,14,NA
CASSADRGQPQHF,TGTGCCAGCAGCGCAGACAGGGGGCAGCCCCAGCATTTT,TRBJ1-5,TRBV11-2,many,13,TRBD1
CASSIRGQGYEKLFF,TGTGCCAGTAGTATTCGAGGACAGGGTTATGAAAAACTGTTTTTT,TRBJ1-4,TRBV19,NA,15,TRBD1
CASSLIGGTYEQYF,TGTGCCAGCAGCTTAATCGGGGGAACCTACGAGCAGTACTTC,TRBJ2-7,TRBV7-9,NA,14,NA
CASSLIGGYTGELFF,TGTGCCAGCAGCTTAATCGGCGGGTACACCGGGGAGCTGTTTTTT,TRBJ2-2,TRBV7-9,NA,15,NA
CASSQEGSVGGSSDTQYF,TGCGCCAGCAGCCAAGAAGGGAGCGTAGGGGGCAGTTCGGATACGCAGTATTTT,TRBJ2-3,TRBV4-1,NA,18,TRBD1
CASSYRHPGQKGQPQHF,TGTGCCAGCAGCTACAGACACCCAGGACAGAAGGGACAGCCCCAGCATTTT,TRBJ1-5,TRBV7-8,few,17,NA
CASSLSGSGELFF,TGTGCCAGCAGCTTAAGCGGGAGTGGGGAGCTGTTTTTT,TRBJ2-2,TRBV7-9,NA,13,TRBD2
CASSIPQGNVETQYF,TGTGCCAGCAGCATCCCCCAGGGGAATGTTGAGACCCAGTACTTC,TRBJ2-5,TRBV7-9,once,15,NA
CASSIGTGGDTQYF,TGTGCCAGTAGTATAGGTACGGGGGGTGATACGCAGTATTTT,TRBJ2-3,TRBV19,many,14,TRBD2
CASSLVRTGGAYNSPLHF,TGTGCCAGCAGCTTAGTAAGGACAGGCGGCGCCTATAATTCACCCCTCCACTTT,TRBJ1-6,TRBV7-8,many,18,TRBD1
CASSQGVQGANYGYTF,TGCGCCAGCAGCCAAGGAGTTCAAGGGGCTAACTATGGCTACACCTTC,TRBJ1-2,TRBV4-3,once,16,NA
CASSLKTSGDHNEQFF,TGCGCCAGCAGCTTAAAGACTAGCGGGGATCACAATGAGCAGTTCTTC,TRBJ2-1,TRBV5-1,NA,16,TRBD2
CASSLVFDPQPGGSQYF,TGTGCCAGCAGCTTAGTCTTCGACCCCCAGCCCGGGGGGTCCCAGTACTTC,TRBJ2-5,TRBV7-2,NA,17,TRBD2
CASSPSGDQPQHF,TGTGCCAGCAGCCCCTCAGGGGATCAGCCCCAGCATTTT,TRBJ1-5,TRBV7-9,NA,13,NA
CASSPRSGGETPQHF,TGTGCCAGCTCACCACGGAGCGGCGGGGAAACGCCCCAGCATTTT,TRBJ1-5,TRBV18,NA,15,NA
CASSVVASRSDTQYF,TGTGCCAGCAGCGTAGTTGCTAGTAGGTCAGATACGCAGTATTTT,TRBJ2-3,TRBV9,medium-sized,15,NA
CASSYAQGLETEAFF,TGTGCCAGCAGTTATGCACAGGGTTTGGAGACTGAAGCTTTCTTT,TRBJ1-1,TRBV6-5,NA,15,NA
CASSLGTSGEGEQFF,TGTGCCAGCAGTCTTGGGACTAGCGGAGAGGGTGAGCAGTTCTTC,TRBJ2-1,TRBV27,few,15,TRBD2
CSARDPKDGF,TGCAGTGCTAGAGATCCGAAAGACGGGTTT,TRBJ1-1,TRBV20-1,NA,10,NA
CASSELDSNTEAFF,TGTGCCAGCAGTGAATTGGACAGTAACACTGAAGCTTTCTTT,TRBJ1-1,TRBV2,NA,14,NA